These 2 T cell receptor beta chains were sequenced from one sample in a study of cytomegalovirus exposure and HLA in healthy donors. The PCR employed 60 Vbeta primers together with 13 Jbeta primers. Assay used: immunoSEQ multiplex PCR; TCRdb lists only in-frame clones, some missing. Among roughly 73,000 clones, over 70% were seen once, and the ten largest hold approximately 13%. Sequencing used PBMCs. These receptors all come from a man aged 65-85 years in good health and CMV-seronegative.

This chain links TRBV4-3 with TRBJ1-2; maybe TRBD1 (6 bases). Trimming stripped 1 base from V and 4 bases from J, with 13 bases between. This CDR3 has 15 residues. Germline V gives CDR1 LGHNA, CDR2 YSLEER. The CDR3 coding sequence is TGCGCCAGCAGCCAAGGGGTTAGGGGGTTCTATGGCTACACCTTC. This translates into CASSQGVRGFYGYTF.

Here the CDR3 reads CAISGLAGGPGEQYF. DNA of the CDR3: TGTGCCATCAGTGGACTAGCGGGAGGGCCTGGCGAGCAGTACTTC. This chain links TRBV10-3 with TRBJ2-5; 14 bases line up with TRBD2. The last part of the DNA fits TRBJ2-7 better; the J call may be wrong. Looked up from germline, CDR1 is ENHRY and CDR2 is SYGVKD. This CDR3 is built from 15 residues.